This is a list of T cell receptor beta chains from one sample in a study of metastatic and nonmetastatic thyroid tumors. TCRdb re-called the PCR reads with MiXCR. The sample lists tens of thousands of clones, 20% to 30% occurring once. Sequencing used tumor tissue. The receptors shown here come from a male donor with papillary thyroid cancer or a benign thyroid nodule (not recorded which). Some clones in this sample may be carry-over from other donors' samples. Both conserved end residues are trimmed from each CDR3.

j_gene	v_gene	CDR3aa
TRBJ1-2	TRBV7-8	ASSLMAFAANYGYT
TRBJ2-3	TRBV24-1	ATSDVGGSTDTQY
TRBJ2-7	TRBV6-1	ASSKEETYEQY
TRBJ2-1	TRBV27	ASSLSPPSQQHHNEQF
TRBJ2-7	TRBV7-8	ASSWREGTYEQY
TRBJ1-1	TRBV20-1	SRDRDRNTEAF
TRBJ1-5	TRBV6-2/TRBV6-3	ASSPNRGYSNQPQH
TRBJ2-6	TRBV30	AWSVLATGPPSGANVLT
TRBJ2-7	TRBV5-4	ASSWDPSYEQH
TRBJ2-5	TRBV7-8	ASSLVGLAPRPGETQY
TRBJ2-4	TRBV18	ASSRGTDSDIQY
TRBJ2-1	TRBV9	ASSGGGDEQF
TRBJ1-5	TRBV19	ASSYQPRGNQPQH
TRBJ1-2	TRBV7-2	ASSLVHNGANGYT
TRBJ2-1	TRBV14	ASSPYRTTRLSEQF
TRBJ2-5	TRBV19	ASSSCLLAGGLIQETQY
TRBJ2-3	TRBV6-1	ASRSEFLRDKQC
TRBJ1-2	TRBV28	ASMFGGGYT
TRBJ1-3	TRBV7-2	ASSYRAGVATSGNTIY
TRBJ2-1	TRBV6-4	ASSLAEYNEQF
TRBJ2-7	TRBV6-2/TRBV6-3	ASSYSIVGDKSYEQY
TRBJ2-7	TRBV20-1	STSFGNNEQY
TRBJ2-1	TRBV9	ASSTPSMSEQF
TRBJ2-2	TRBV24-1	ATRNGQGESGELF
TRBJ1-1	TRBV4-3	ASSQGGMNTEAL
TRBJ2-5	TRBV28	ATGTSGREETQY
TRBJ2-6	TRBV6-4	ASIDSPGANVLT
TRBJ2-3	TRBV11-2	ASTWGGYTQDTQY
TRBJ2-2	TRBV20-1	SAPTPTGYTGELF
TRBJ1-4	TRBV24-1	ATSDPRTEGKGELF
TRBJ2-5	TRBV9	ASSSRPAETQY
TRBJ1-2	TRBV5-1	ASSLVAVGDGFT
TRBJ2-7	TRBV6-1	ASSVELSGFYEQY
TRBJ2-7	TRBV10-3	AIRPRKGGNNSYEQY
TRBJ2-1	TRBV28	ASSLWHTRNEQF
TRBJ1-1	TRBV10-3	AISTTENTEAF
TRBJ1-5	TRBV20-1	SARDAARGGVSQPQH
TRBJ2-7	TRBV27	ASRTRDRGSYEQY
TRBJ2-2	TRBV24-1	ATSEFSPTWELF
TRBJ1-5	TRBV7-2	ARSLSPIKPQH